This TCR beta chain was documented in a study of cytomegalovirus exposure and HLA in healthy donors. Study observations and caveats: An analysis that was carried out later associated 15,000 to 20,000 TCR beta sequences with HLA alleles at 0.05 false discovery rate.

Germline V gives CDR1 MRHNA, CDR2 SNTAGT. The CDR3 length is 17 residues. Trimming left V 7 bases short and J 4 bases short, with 22 bases between. Use of 60 Vbeta and 13 Jbeta primers characterized the PCR. Assay used: immunoSEQ multiplex PCR; TCRdb lists only in-frame clones, some missing. In the table there are under 250,000 clones, roughly 80% of which are singletons. This clone was seen a few times. Antigen: not known. This receptor was obtained from a male donor in good health and CMV-seronegative. Sequenced input: PBMCs. The chain is built from TRBV6-4 and TRBJ1-4; D might be TRBD1 (5 bases). Here the CDR3 reads CASNPRSAGYINEKLFF. CDR3 in DNA: TGTGCCAGCAATCCGAGGTCGGCAGGGTATATTAATGAAAAACTGTTTTTT.